This passage covers 3 T cell receptor beta chains from one sample sequenced in a study of blood T cells in healthy people across ages. Alongside a J-beta primer mix, a sample-barcoded 5' primer served in a second PCR lasting about 6 to 11 cycles. MiXCR, applied by TCRdb to the 5' RACE reads, yields one record per CDR3 protein. The sample lists about a million distinct CDR3 sequences; 35% to 40% were seen once. Sequencing used blood. The receptors were gathered from a young man in good health.

The J gene is TRBJ1-4, the V gene TRBV20-1; D is uncertain. Trimming pared 1 base from V and 2 bases from J, leaving 5 bases between. Looked up from germline, CDR1 is DFQATT and CDR2 is SNEGSKA (reference sequence). CDR3 size: 13 residues. In nucleotides, the CDR3 is TGCAGTGCTAGAGGTCCGACTAATGAAAAACTGTTTTTT. Amino acids: CSARGPTNEKLFF.

The rearrangement links TRBV10-3 to TRBJ2-5; D is perhaps TRBD1 (5 bases). Germline loops: CDR1 ENHRY, CDR2 SYGVKD. The CDR3 contains 16 residues. The ends were cut back, 11 bases at V and 2 bases at J, with 24 bases in the middle. The CDR3 DNA is TGTGCCGCCGGAGACAGTTTGATAGGGTCGCAAGAGACCCAGTACTTC. It encodes CAAGDSLIGSQETQYF.

The genes are TRBV6-6 and TRBJ1-1; possibly TRBD1 for D (5 bases). V was clipped by 7 bases and J by 2 bases, with 11 bases between them. The CDR3 is 13 residues long. Germline values: CDR1 MNHNY, CDR2 SVGAGI (reference sequence). The CDR3 bases are TGTGCCAGCAAGATTACAGGCAACACTGAAGCTTTCTTT. Translation gives CASKITGNTEAFF.